Listed here is a single T cell receptor beta chain. The sample belongs to a study of cytomegalovirus exposure and HLA in healthy donors. The CDR3 contains 15 residues. Trimming cost V 6 bases and J 6 bases; bases outside gene matches: 12. Germline V gene lookup returns CDR1 MNHNS and CDR2 SASEGT. Amplification used 60 Vbeta primers and 13 Jbeta primers. Authors' methods: Counted up in a later analysis, unique TCR beta chains came to approximately 83 million, with around 11 million shared. Clones were read by immunoSEQ multiplex PCR, and TCRdb kept only the in-frame ones, dropping some. V and J calls and clone size come straight from that table; D and trimming were deduced from the DNA. The table records roughly 190,000 clones, around 86% of them present only once.

This sequence originates from a woman between 18 and 29 years old in good health and CMV-seronegative. V gene TRBV6-1 combines with J gene TRBJ2-7; TRBD1 matches at 9 bases. Material for sequencing was PBMCs. CDR3 region: CASSVPGQGTGEQYF. The CDR3, as DNA: TGTGCCAGCAGCGTCCCGGGACAGGGCACCGGCGAGCAGTACTTC.